The sequence of this T cell receptor beta chain was determined in a study of stem cell transplantation in POMP-related autoinflammatory disease. Notes on the study in general: In PRAID patients, the number of distinct TRB V-J gene pairings was restricted.

About this clone itself: The antigen is unknown.

Per germline, CDR1 SQVTM and CDR2 ANQGSEA. Trimming removed 4 bases at V and 0 bases at J, with 6 bases between. This CDR3 region has 12 residues. Measured with immunoSEQ multiplex PCR; TCRdb has only the in-frame clones, and not every one. The repertoire includes over a thousand clones, under 85% of them detected once, and around 4.4% sits in the top ten. Prominent immunodeficiency with autoinflammation defined PRAID. Material: CD4+ follicular helper T cells (Tfh) from PBMCs, obtained before stem cell transplantation. The TCR sequence derives from a human donor with POMP-related autoinflammation and immune dysregulation (PRAID). The chain employs TRBV29-1 and TRBJ2-5, with D possibly matching TRBD2 (6 bases). The CDR3 DNA reads TGCAGCGTTGGGGACTACCAAGAGACCCAGTACTTC. It codes for CSVGDYQETQYF.